These 29 T cell receptor beta chains share one sample of origin, sequenced in a study of CD8+CD57+ T cells in acquired aplastic anemia. The use of genomic DNA as template underpinned the TCR beta VDJ and CDR3 profiling. From the reads, TCRdb called clonotypes with MiXCR, one entry per CDR3 protein. This sample has about 98,000 distinct CDR3 sequences, with 55% to 80% found just once. Patients picked for sequencing had shown CD8+CD57+ cell expansion detected by flow cytometry. Sequenced sample: sorted CD4+, CD8+, or CD8+CD57+ T cells (not recorded which) from PBMCs. These receptors all come from a human donor with aplastic anemia.

The chain carries TRBV4-3 and TRBJ2-5; perhaps TRBD1 as D (6 bases). The CDR3 length is 14 residues. With 2 bases removed from V and 7 bases from J, the gap between germline ends came to 14 bases. Per the germline V gene, CDR1 is LGHNA and CDR2 is YSLEER. The CDR3 loop reads CASSQSGTSRTQYF. CDR3 in DNA: TGCGCCAGCAGCCAATCCGGGACATCGAGGACCCAGTACTTC.

This chain links TRBV2 with TRBJ2-7; D is undetermined. The CDR3 has 14 amino acids. V was shortened by 3 bases and J by 0 bases, with 9 bases between the two germline ends. Per germline, CDR1 SNHLY and CDR2 FYNNEI. CDR3 amino acids: CASSDAHYSYEQYF. The CDR3, as DNA: TGTGCCAGCAGTGATGCGCACTACTCCTACGAGCAGTACTTC.

The J gene is TRBJ2-7, the V gene TRBV12-5, with D hard to call. V shed 1 base and J shed 4 bases, with 2 bases lying between them. CDR3 length: 11 residues. CDR1 LGHNT and CDR2 FRNRAP come from the germline V gene. CDR3 amino acids: CASGLEYEQYF. CDR3 coding DNA: TGTGCTAGTGGTTTGGAGTACGAGCAGTACTTC.

The chain has TRBV10-1 and TRBJ2-3; D not certain. V was shortened by 0 bases and J by 7 bases, with 11 bases between the two germline ends. Germline assignment: CDR1 WNHNN and CDR2 SYGVQD (reference sequence). The CDR3 has 14 amino acids. The chain's CDR3 is CASSESRQGNTQYF. The CDR3 nucleotides read TGCGCCAGCAGTGAGTCCAGACAAGGGAATACGCAGTATTTT.

This clonotype occurred a few times. V is TRBV20-1 and J is TRBJ2-7, with 10 bases lining up with TRBD2. The CDR3 is 16 amino acids. Germline V gene sequence: CDR1 DFQATT, CDR2 SNEGSKA (reference sequence). V shed 0 bases, J shed 2 bases, and the junction held 7 bases outside the gene matches. The CDR3 region has the DNA TGCAGTGCTAGAGATTGGCTAGCGGGGGAGACCTACGAGCAGTACTTC. Encoded protein: CSARDWLAGETYEQYF.

This chain links TRBV4-1 with TRBJ2-1; 7 bases fit TRBD1. V lost 1 base and J lost 14; bases outside the gene matches: 14. This CDR3 comprises 15 residues. Germline CDR1 is MGHRA and CDR2 is YSYEKL. The CDR3 here is CASSQVGVPRQGEFF. DNA of the CDR3: TGCGCCAGCAGCCAAGTAGGCGTCCCTCGACAGGGAGAGTTCTTC.

The chain employs TRBV20-1 and TRBJ1-1; D remains ambiguous. Germline CDR1 is DFQATT and CDR2 is SNEGSKA (reference sequence). The CDR3 contains 13 residues. V was trimmed by 6 bases and J by 9 bases, leaving 20 bases between them. The CDR3 coding sequence is TGCAGTGCGCCCCCGGGAGAAGACCGTAAAGCTTTCTTT. Translated, it gives CSAPPGEDRKAFF.

This chain joins TRBV12-5 and TRBJ1-1, with D possibly matching TRBD1 (5 bases). V lost 6 bases and J lost 2, with 13 bases in between. The CDR3 sequence is 14 residues long. Germline V gene data show CDR1 as LGHNT and CDR2 as FRNRAP. CDR3 in amino acids: CASGRDGPNTEAFF. In DNA, the CDR3 is TGTGCTAGTGGCAGGGACGGGCCTAACACTGAAGCTTTCTTT.

The chain carries TRBV7-2 and TRBJ1-1; D is possibly TRBD1 (5 bases). V dropped 5 bases and J dropped 2 bases, with 12 bases sitting between them. The CDR3 totals 14 residues. CDR1 SGHTA and CDR2 FQGNSA come from the germline V gene. DNA of the CDR3: TGTGCCAGCAGCCCGACAGAAACAAACACTGAAGCTTTCTTT. Residues: CASSPTETNTEAFF.

The genes are TRBV7-9 and TRBJ2-3; a weak D match, TRBD2 (5 bases). V shed 5 bases and J shed 4 bases, with 13 bases lying between them. Germline-derived CDR1 and CDR2 are SEHNR and FQNEAQ (reference sequence). The CDR3 is 14 amino acids. The CDR3: CASSPREGSDTQYF. The CDR3 DNA is TGTGCCAGCAGCCCTCGTGAGGGCTCAGATACGCAGTATTTT.

The chain recombines TRBV7-9 with TRBJ1-5, with 9 bases aligning to TRBD1. Trimming took 5 bases from V and 7 from J; bases not matched to a gene: 6. The V gene's germline CDR1 is SEHNR and CDR2 FQNEAQ (reference sequence). This CDR3 spans 14 amino acids. The CDR3 DNA sequence: TGTGCCAGCAGCCCTGGGACAGGGAAACAGCCCCAGCATTTT. As protein: CASSPGTGKQPQHF. Combining the CDR3 with reference TRBV7-9 and TRBJ1-5 gives the whole variable domain DTGVSQNPRHKITKRGQNVTFRCDPISEHNRLYWYRQTLGQGPEFLTYFQNEAQLEKSRLLSDRFSAERPKGSFSTLEIQRTEQGDSAMYLCASSPGTGKQPQHFGDGTRLSIL.

V and J are TRBV20-1 and TRBJ1-2; D gene uncertain. The V end was cut by 7 bases, the J end by 5 bases, with 26 bases between. The CDR3 extends over 16 amino acids. CDR1 and CDR2 from the germline V gene are DFQATT and SNEGSKA (reference sequence). The CDR3 nucleotides are TGCAGTGATTCATCGCTTAGCGCCCTATCTCCTTATGGCTACACCTTC. This codes for CSDSSLSALSPYGYTF.

The chain employs TRBV20-1 and TRBJ2-7; TRBD2 is a possible D gene (6 bases). The germline CDR1 and CDR2 sequences are DFQATT and SNEGSKA (reference sequence). V gave up 3 bases and J gave up 1 base, with 7 bases separating them. The CDR3 has 12 amino acids. The CDR3 loop is CSARRDSYEQYF. The CDR3 DNA reads as TGCAGTGCTAGGCGGGATTCCTACGAGCAGTACTTC.

The chain employs TRBV5-5 and TRBJ2-7; tentative D call: TRBD1 (6 bases). Germline CDR1 SGHKS, CDR2 YYEKEE (reference sequence). The ends were cut back, 4 bases at V and 4 bases at J, with 18 bases in the middle. This CDR3 contains 15 residues. In nucleotides, the CDR3 is TGTGCCAGCAGCCCTGTCGCAGGGACATCTTACGAGCAGTACTTC. As protein: CASSPVAGTSYEQYF.

This clonotype came up a few times. The chain is built from TRBV10-2 and TRBJ2-7, with 7 bases aligning to TRBD1. The CDR3 covers 12 residues. V was clipped by 5 bases and J by 4 bases; unmatched bases: 2. The germline CDR1 and CDR2 sequences are WSHSY and SAAADI. The CDR3 loop reads CASSIQGYEQYF. CDR3 bases: TGCGCCAGCAGTATACAGGGGTACGAGCAGTACTTC.

This clonotype was seen a handful of times. V and J are TRBV20-1 and TRBJ2-6; TRBD1 matches at 10 bases. The V and J ends lost 3 bases and 4 bases, in that order; junction bases with no gene match: 3. CDR1 and CDR2 (germline): DFQATT, SNEGSKA (reference sequence). The CDR3 extends over 15 amino acids. CDR3 nucleotides: TGCAGTGCTAGTGGGACAGGGGTCGGGGCCAACGTCCTGACTTTC. Encoded protein: CSASGTGVGANVLTF.

The V gene is TRBV9, the J gene TRBJ2-5; possible D gene TRBD2, 6 bases. The CDR3 has 15 residues. Trimming removed 1 base at V and 1 base at J, with 11 bases between. The V gene's germline CDR1 is SGDLS and CDR2 YYNGEE. CDR3: CASSVTTRVQETQYF. In DNA, the CDR3 is TGTGCCAGCAGCGTAACGACTAGGGTCCAAGAGACCCAGTACTTC.

As to this clonotype: This CDR3 is missing its conserved last phenylalanine or tryptophan, likely due to a read error. The chain couples TRBV10-3 to TRBJ2-7; 10 nucleotides match TRBD2. Germline V gene data show CDR1 as ENHRY and CDR2 as SYGVKD. V trimming: 10 bases; J trimming: 5 bases; junction bases outside the gene matches: 14. The CDR3 runs to 15 residues. This chain's CDR3 is CASKKAGTSADEQYS. The DNA of the CDR3 is TGTGCCAGCAAAAAAGCCGGGACTAGCGCCGACGAGCAGTACTCC.

Ten or more counts support this clonotype. V usage is TRBV7-7 and J usage is TRBJ2-3; a possible D gene is TRBD1 (6 bases). The CDR3 contains 13 residues. V lost 2 bases to trimming and J lost 5 bases, with 8 bases between them. Germline CDR1 is SSHAT and CDR2 is FNYEAQ (reference sequence). The CDR3 is CASSLRGKDTQYF. Written as DNA, the CDR3 is TGTGCCAGCAGCTTAAGGGGGAAAGATACGCAGTATTTT.

There are a few counts of this clonotype. This chain joins TRBV7-6 and TRBJ2-2; 7 nucleotides agree with TRBD1. V lost 5 bases, J lost 1 base, and 4 bases stayed unmatched. The CDR3 contains 15 residues. Germline CDR1 reads SGHVS; CDR2 reads FNYEAQ. CDR3 region: CASSQDRMNTGELFF. CDR3 DNA: TGTGCCAGCAGCCAGGACAGGATGAACACCGGGGAGCTGTTTTTT.

This clonotype was counted ten times or more. The J gene is TRBJ2-2, the V gene TRBV7-8; 9 nucleotides align to TRBD2. The CDR3 is made up of 17 amino acids. V lost 4 bases and J lost 1; bases outside the gene matches: 7. The germline gives CDR1 SGHVS, CDR2 FQNEAQ. The CDR3 coding sequence is TGTGCCAGCAGCTATACATTTAGCGGGGGGAACACCGGGGAGCTGTTTTTT. Translating it yields CASSYTFSGGNTGELFF.

The chain joins TRBV7-2 to TRBJ2-1; D may be TRBD2 (5 bases). From germline, CDR1 is SGHTA and CDR2 FQGNSA. V lost 0 bases and J 10 bases, leaving 10 bases between the germline ends. This CDR3 comprises 13 residues. The CDR3 region is CASSLARGGEQFF. CDR3 DNA: TGTGCCAGCAGCTTAGCGCGCGGCGGGGAGCAGTTCTTC. The full variable domain, rest sourced from reference TRBV7-2 and TRBJ2-1, is GAGVSQSPSNKVTEKGKDVELRCDPISGHTALYWYRQSLGQGLEFLIYFQGNSAPDKSGLPSDRFSAERTGGSVSTLTIQRTQQEDSAVYLCASSLARGGEQFFGPGTRLTVL.

This chain uses TRBV11-2 with TRBJ1-2; a possible D gene is TRBD1 (6 bases). Trimming took off 6 bases at V and 7 bases at J, with 15 bases between the two ends. The CDR3 length is 13 residues. Germline CDR1 and CDR2: SGHAT and FQNNGV. DNA for the CDR3: TGTGCCAGCAGATCGGGGGCTGGGGTTGGCTACACCTTC. Its protein is CASRSGAGVGYTF.

The chain combines TRBV5-1 with TRBJ2-3, with D tentatively TRBD2 (5 bases). Trimming cost V 0 bases and J 4 bases, with 9 bases left between them. The CDR3 spans 14 residues. Germline V gives CDR1 SGHRS, CDR2 YFSETQ. CDR3 DNA: TGCGCCAGCAGCTTGGGCCCACTAGCAGATACGCAGTATTTT. Translation: CASSLGPLADTQYF.

In its sample, this clonotype was seen many times. The CDR3: CASSPPGTSGPQETQYF. In DNA, the CDR3 is TGTGCCAGCAGCCCCCCCGGGACTAGCGGTCCCCAAGAGACCCAGTACTTC. This chain links TRBV7-9 with TRBJ2-5; 11 bases map to TRBD2. The trim removed 5 bases at V and 1 base at J, leaving 9 bases unmatched. This CDR3 is built from 17 residues. CDR1 is SEHNR, CDR2 FQNEAQ, per germline (reference sequence).

The chain links TRBV5-1 to TRBJ2-3; D is tentatively TRBD1 or TRBD2 (6 bases each). This CDR3 has 13 amino acids. V was shortened by 6 bases and J by 6 bases, with 14 bases between the two germline ends. CDR1 SGHRS and CDR2 YFSETQ come from the germline V gene. In DNA, the CDR3 is TGCGCCAGCAAGGGGGGCTCCGGGGATACGCAGTATTTT. This codes for CASKGGSGDTQYF.

The chain combines TRBV15 with TRBJ1-6; D is ambiguous. V lost 2 bases, J lost 5 bases, and 13 bases lay in between. CDR3 size: 16 residues. The V gene's germline CDR1 is LNHNV and CDR2 YYDKDF (reference sequence). In DNA form, the CDR3 reads TGTGCCACCAGCAGAAGTCGAACAGTAAATAATTCACCCCTCCACTTT. It translates to CATSRSRTVNNSPLHF. The whole variable domain, filled in from reference TRBV15 and TRBJ1-6, reads DAMVIQNPRYQVTQFGKPVTLSCSQTLNHNVMYWYQQKSSQAPKLLFHYYDKDFNNEADTPDNFQSRRPNTSFCFLDIRSPGLGDTAMYLCATSRSRTVNNSPLHFGNGTRLTVT.

The chain has TRBV7-9 and TRBJ1-1; D is uncertain. CDR1 is SEHNR, CDR2 FQNEAQ, per germline (reference sequence). This CDR3 has 11 residues. The ends were cut back, 5 bases at V and 7 bases at J, with 8 bases in the middle. CDR3 residues: CASSRSIEAFF. DNA for the CDR3: TGTGCCAGCAGCCGAAGTATTGAAGCTTTCTTT.

This clonotype occurred a few times. This chain uses TRBV2 with TRBJ2-1, with 7 bases that match TRBD1. The CDR3 extends over 14 amino acids. The J segment lost 5 bases and the V segment lost 6 bases, leaving 7 bases of the junction unmatched. In germline, CDR1 is SNHLY, CDR2 FYNNEI. The CDR3 bases are TGTGCCAGCAGCCCGGAAACAGGGGACAATGAGCAGTTCTTC. Encoded protein: CASSPETGDNEQFF.